This T cell receptor beta chain emerged from a study of PD-1 blockade in classical Hodgkin lymphoma. Brentuximab vedotin exposure varied among the patients, all of whom had relapsed after autologous stem cell transplantation. The CDR3 spans 15 residues. V was trimmed by 0 bases and J by 4 bases, leaving 11 bases between them. Germline lookup yields CDR1 SGHDT and CDR2 YYEEEE. Clones were read by immunoSEQ multiplex PCR, and TCRdb kept only the in-frame ones, dropping some. The sample includes about 93,000 clones, roughly 79% of them seen just once. This chain uses TRBV5-6 with TRBJ1-5; D uncertain. The source of this sequence is a human donor with classical Hodgkin lymphoma. Sequences were derived from peripheral blood mononuclear cells (PBMCs), sampled before the second cycle of nivolumab. The CDR3 nucleotides are TGTGCCAGCAGCTTGGCTAGGGTGGGGAATCAGCCCCAGCATTTT. Amino acids: CASSLARVGNQPQHF.